Listed here are 15 T cell receptor beta chains from one sample, sequenced in a study of CD8+ T cells in alopecia areata. Sequencing templates came from extracted RNA that was reverse transcribed into cDNA. Repertoires were generated with immunoSEQ multiplex PCR, while TCRdb's copy carries only in-frame clones and drops some. The profile shows 170,000 or so clones, about 55% of them singletons. Treatment in this sample: oral pan-JAK inhibitor, 5-10 mg twice daily. Sequenced material: CD8+ T cells sorted from blood, taken at week 24, from a patient treated with tofacitinib. The receptors were sampled from a human donor with alopecia areata.

The chain carries TRBV7-8 and TRBJ2-1; D not certain. This CDR3 contains 14 residues. Trimming stripped 8 bases from V and 0 bases from J, with 11 bases between. Germline V gene lookup returns CDR1 SGHVS and CDR2 FQNEAQ. CDR3 amino acids: CASLPENSYNEQFF. The CDR3 nucleotides read TGTGCCAGCCTTCCAGAGAACTCCTACAATGAGCAGTTCTTC.

This clone has more than one count but fewer than ten. The CDR3, as DNA: TGCGCCAGCAGCCAAGGGGGAAGTTACGAGCAGTACTTC. The encoded protein is CASSQGGSYEQYF. The chain joins TRBV4-1 to TRBJ2-7; D remains unclear. The germline V and J ends were trimmed by 1 base and 4 bases, with 8 bases remaining between them. CDR1 and CDR2 from the germline V gene are MGHRA and YSYEKL. CDR3 size: 13 residues.

This clone was seen ten or more times. The rearrangement uses TRBV7-2 and TRBJ1-1, with 11 bases identical to TRBD1. The CDR3 runs 14 residues. V was pared by 0 bases and J by 6 bases, with 0 bases of the junction left unmatched. Germline CDR1 reads SGHTA; CDR2 reads FQGNSA. This CDR3 reads CASSLAGQGAEAFF. The CDR3 DNA follows: TGTGCCAGCAGCTTAGCGGGACAGGGGGCTGAAGCTTTCTTT.

V is TRBV27 and J is TRBJ1-2; unclear D gene. V was trimmed by 4 bases and J by 3 bases, leaving 9 bases between them. The CDR3 is made up of 13 amino acids. Germline CDR1 and CDR2: MNHEY and SMNVEV (reference sequence). The CDR3 region is CASSSQTDYGYTF. CDR3 nucleotides: TGTGCCAGCAGTTCCCAGACGGACTATGGCTACACCTTC.

This clone was recorded a few times. This chain connects TRBV19 to TRBJ2-7, with 9 positions matching TRBD1. Per germline, CDR1 LNHDA and CDR2 SQIVND (reference sequence). The CDR3 runs 14 residues. With V trimmed by 3 bases and J by 4 bases, 4 bases remained unmatched. This chain's CDR3 is CASSISGTGYEQYF. The CDR3 nucleotides are TGTGCCAGTAGTATCTCCGGGACAGGGTACGAGCAGTACTTC.

This chain connects TRBV29-1 to TRBJ2-1; 8 bases are shared with TRBD2. The V and J ends lost 5 bases and 5 bases, in that order; junction bases with no gene match: 5. CDR3 length equals 13 residues. In germline, CDR1 is SQVTM, CDR2 ANQGSEA. CDR3 DNA: TGCAGCGTTCCCGGGACTAGAGACAATGAGCAGTTCTTC. Translated: CSVPGTRDNEQFF.

V and J are TRBV30 and TRBJ2-7, with 8 bases that match TRBD1. From germline, CDR1 is GTSNPN and CDR2 SVGIG (reference sequence). With V trimmed by 1 base and J by 7 bases, 0 bases remained unmatched. The CDR3 is made up of 11 amino acids. CDR3 nucleotides: TGTGCCTGGAGTGGGGACAGGGAGCAGTACTTC. It translates to CAWSGDREQYF. The whole variable domain, filled in from reference TRBV30 and TRBJ2-7, reads SQTIHQWPATLVQPVGSPLSLECTVEGTSNPNLYWYRQAAGRGLQLLFYSVGIGQISSEVPQNLSASRPQDRQFILSSKKLLLSDSGFYLCAWSGDREQYFGPGTRLTVT.

The chain joins TRBV13 to TRBJ2-7; D possibly corresponds to TRBD2 (5 bases). Trimming cost V 3 bases and J 5 bases, with 11 bases left between them. Germline lookup yields CDR1 PRHDT and CDR2 FYEKMQ (reference sequence). The CDR3 contains 13 residues. DNA of the CDR3: TGTGCCAGCAGCTTGGTCCCGAGGGACGAGCAGTACTTC. Protein product: CASSLVPRDEQYF.

This clone was counted between two and nine times. The genes are TRBV29-1 and TRBJ1-2, with D perhaps TRBD1 (5 bases). Trimming took 4 bases from V and 2 from J, leaving 11 bases between them. From germline, CDR1 is SQVTM and CDR2 ANQGSEA. This CDR3 is built from 13 residues. For the CDR3, the DNA is TGCAGCGTTGTTGACAGCTCCAACTATGGCTACACCTTC. Protein product: CSVVDSSNYGYTF.

This rearrangement joins TRBV30 to TRBJ2-1; TRBD2 aligns across 8 bases. This CDR3 is built from 15 residues. J lost 2 bases, V lost 3 bases, and 6 bases had no gene match. The germline gives CDR1 GTSNPN, CDR2 SVGIG (reference sequence). In DNA, the CDR3 is TGTGCCTGGAGCGCCTCGGGGGGGGCCTACAATGAGCAGTTCTTC. Its translation: CAWSASGGAYNEQFF.

The rearrangement links TRBV6-5 to TRBJ2-4; D gene ambiguous. CDR1 and CDR2 (germline): MNHEY, SVGAGI. The CDR3 totals 14 residues. Trimming removed 0 bases at V and 3 bases at J, with 6 bases between. DNA of the CDR3: TGTGCCAGCAGTTACTCGAGAGGCAAAAACATTCAGTACTTC. This encodes CASSYSRGKNIQYF.

The V gene is TRBV7-9, the J gene TRBJ1-2; 7 bases are shared with TRBD1. The CDR3 covers 15 residues. Trimming cost V 5 bases and J 1 base; bases outside gene matches: 7. The germline gives CDR1 SEHNR, CDR2 FQNEAQ (reference sequence). The CDR3 loop is CASSPVTGINYGYTF. DNA of the CDR3: TGTGCCAGCAGCCCCGTGACAGGGATTAACTATGGCTACACCTTC.

The rearrangement links TRBV30 to TRBJ1-1; D is unclear. The CDR3 is 13 residues long. Germline lookup yields CDR1 GTSNPN and CDR2 SVGIG (reference sequence). The V and J ends lost 1 base and 6 bases respectively, with 12 bases between them. CDR3 in DNA: TGTGCCTGGAGTGAATCCGTCTATTCTGAAGCTTTCTTT. It codes for CAWSESVYSEAFF.

The chain links TRBV5-1 to TRBJ1-1, with 7 bases that match TRBD1. This CDR3 is 17 amino acids long. Germline-derived CDR1 and CDR2 are SGHRS and YFSETQ. V lost 4 bases to trimming and J lost 1 base; unmatched junction nucleotides: 13. Here the CDR3 DNA reads TGCGCCAGCAGCCCCATTAAGGGGGCGGGGGCGAACACTGAAGCTTTCTTT. Translating gives CASSPIKGAGANTEAFF.

The rearrangement uses TRBV27 and TRBJ2-7; D is unclear. V lost 5 bases to trimming and J lost 0 bases, with 2 bases between them. This CDR3 has 11 residues. The V gene's germline CDR1 is MNHEY and CDR2 SMNVEV (reference sequence). CDR3 sequence: CASSLSYEQYF. The CDR3 coding sequence is TGTGCCAGCAGTCTCTCCTACGAGCAGTACTTC.